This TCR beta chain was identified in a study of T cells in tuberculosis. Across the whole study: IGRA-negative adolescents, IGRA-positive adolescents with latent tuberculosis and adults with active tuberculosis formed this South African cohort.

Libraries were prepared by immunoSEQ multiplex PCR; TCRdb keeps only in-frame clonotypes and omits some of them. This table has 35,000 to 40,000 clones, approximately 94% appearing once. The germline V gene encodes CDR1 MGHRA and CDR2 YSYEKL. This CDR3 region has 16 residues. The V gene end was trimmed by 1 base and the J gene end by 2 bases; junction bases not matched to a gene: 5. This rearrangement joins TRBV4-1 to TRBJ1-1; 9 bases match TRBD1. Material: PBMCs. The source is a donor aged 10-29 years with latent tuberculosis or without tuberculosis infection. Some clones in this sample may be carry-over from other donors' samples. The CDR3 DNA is TGCGCCAGCAGCCAAGGCTCAACAGGGGGCAACACTGAAGCTTTCTTT. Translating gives CASSQGSTGGNTEAFF.